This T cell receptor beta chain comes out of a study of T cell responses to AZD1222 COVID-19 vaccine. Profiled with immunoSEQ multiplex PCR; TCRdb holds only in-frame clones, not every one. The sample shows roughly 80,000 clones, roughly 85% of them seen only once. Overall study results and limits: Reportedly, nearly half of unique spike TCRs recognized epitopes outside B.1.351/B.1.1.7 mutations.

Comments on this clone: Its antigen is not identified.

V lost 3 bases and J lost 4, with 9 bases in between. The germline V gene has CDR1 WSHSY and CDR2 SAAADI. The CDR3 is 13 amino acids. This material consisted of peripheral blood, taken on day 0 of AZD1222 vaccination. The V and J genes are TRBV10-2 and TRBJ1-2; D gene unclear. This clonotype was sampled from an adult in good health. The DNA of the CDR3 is TGCGCCAGCAGTGATCCAAACGCCTATGGCTACACCTTC. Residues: CASSDPNAYGYTF.